Listed below are T cell receptor beta chains from one sample, sequenced in a study of response to subunit inactivated influenza vaccine. Each CDR3 protein is one row after TCRdb ran MiXCR on the RT-PCR reads. The table shows hundreds of thousands of distinct CDR3 sequences, with 7.5% to 8.5% occurring only once. The sample was PBMCs from blood, taken about 24 months after vaccination. All receptors derive from a man between 50 and 70 years old who received an inactivated influenza vaccine. CDR3s include the opening cysteine and the closing phenylalanine or tryptophan. The D gene is left open where the match is weak. Size is stated for part of the rows, as once, few or many counts, or as a class when the clone is expanded.

D	J	V	size	DNA	CDR3
NA	TRBJ2-3	TRBV5-6	NA	TGTGCCAGCAGCCCCCACTTTGCTAGCACAGATACGCAGTATTTT	CASSPHFASTDTQYF
TRBD1	TRBJ1-1	TRBV19	many	TGTGCCAGTAGTATAGGGACAGGGAGGAGGACTGAAGCTTTCTTT	CASSIGTGRRTEAFF
TRBD1	TRBJ2-7	TRBV20-1	NA	TGCAGTGCAACCAGGACAGGGGATGACTACGAGCAGTACTTC	CSATRTGDDYEQYF
TRBD1	TRBJ1-6	TRBV12-3/TRBV12-4	many	TGTGCCAGCAGACAGGGACAGGGAGGTTCACCCCTCCACTTT	CASRQGQGGSPLHF
TRBD1	TRBJ2-7	TRBV20-1	many	TGCAGTGCTAGAAATCCCGGACAGGTCCCCTACGAGCAGTACTTC	CSARNPGQVPYEQYF
TRBD1	TRBJ1-2	TRBV20-1	few	TGCAGTGCTAGAGCACAGGGGAACGACTATGGCTACACCTTC	CSARAQGNDYGYTF
TRBD1	TRBJ1-2	TRBV2	few	TGTGCCAGCAGTTACCGACAGGGAGTGTCCTATGGCTACACCTTC	CASSYRQGVSYGYTF
TRBD2	TRBJ2-1	TRBV4-3	many	TGCGCCAGCAGCCAAGATTCCGGGACTAGCGGGGGAGAGCAGTTCTTC	CASSQDSGTSGGEQFF
NA	TRBJ1-5	TRBV7-8	NA	TGTGCCAGCAGCTTTGGACAGAAGAATCAGCCCCAGCATTTT	CASSFGQKNQPQHF
NA	TRBJ2-7	TRBV11-1	few	TGTGCCAGCAGCCCGTGGGGCAGAGCCTACGAGCAGTACTTC	CASSPWGRAYEQYF
NA	TRBJ2-7	TRBV20-1	few	TGCAGTGCTAGAGTTGGGCAGGCTGGCGAGCAGTACTTC	CSARVGQAGEQYF
NA	TRBJ2-4	TRBV6-1	NA	TGTGCCAGCAGTCAGGGACGAGACATTCAGTACTTC	CASSQGRDIQYF
TRBD2	TRBJ2-3	TRBV4-2	few	TGTGCCAGCAGCCAAGACTGGGCTAGCGGGAGGAGCACAGATACGCAGTATTTT	CASSQDWASGRSTDTQYF
TRBD1	TRBJ2-7	TRBV24-1	NA	TGTGCCACCACCACCCGGGACAGGGGAGAGCAAGAGCAGTACTTC	CATTTRDRGEQEQYF
NA	TRBJ2-7	TRBV11-2	NA	TGTGCCAGCAGCTTATTTTCCCCGACAGGCGCTACAGCCTACGAGCAGTACTTC	CASSLFSPTGATAYEQYF
TRBD2	TRBJ2-1	TRBV11-1	few	TGTGCCAGCAGCCCCGTCCTAGCGGAGGCCTACAATGAGCAGTTCTTC	CASSPVLAEAYNEQFF
NA	TRBJ1-4	TRBV4-2	many	TGTGCCAGCAGCCTTGGGACGGATAATGAAAAACTGTTTTTT	CASSLGTDNEKLFF
NA	TRBJ1-2	TRBV4-2	few	TGTGCCAGCAGCCAAGAGGCAGCGGACCCCGCGTATGGCTACACCTTC	CASSQEAADPAYGYTF
TRBD1	TRBJ2-2	TRBV6-2/TRBV6-3	NA	TGTGCCAGCACTTGGGACAGGGAAGTAACCGGGGAGCTGTTTTTT	CASTWDREVTGELFF
NA	TRBJ2-7	TRBV4-1	few	TGCGCCAGCAGCCAAGGGAATAGGGAAGGCAGGGCCTACGAGCAGTACTTC	CASSQGNREGRAYEQYF
TRBD2	TRBJ2-1	TRBV20-1	many	TGCAGTGCTAGAGATCTAAGGCGGGGGGTCTCCTACAATGAGCAGTTCTTC	CSARDLRRGVSYNEQFF
TRBD2	TRBJ2-1	TRBV20-1	NA	TGCAGTGCTAGGGGAACCGGGACTAGCTCGATCCATGAGCAGTTCTTC	CSARGTGTSSIHEQFF
NA	TRBJ1-3	TRBV12-3/TRBV12-4	many	TGTGCCAGCAGATCTACAGGGCCTGGAAACACCATATATTTT	CASRSTGPGNTIYF
NA	TRBJ2-7	TRBV5-1	NA	TGCGCCAGCAGGAGAATCGGGGGTCCCTACGAGCAGTACTTC	CASRRIGGPYEQYF
TRBD2	TRBJ2-2	TRBV24-1	NA	TGTGCCACCAGTGATCTGACCGGGACTAGCGGGATCCGCGCGAACACCGGGGAGCTGTTTTTT	CATSDLTGTSGIRANTGELFF
NA	TRBJ2-7	TRBV20-1	NA	TGCAGTGCTAATGCAGGAGCGTCCGAGCAGTACTTC	CSANAGASEQYF